Below, one T cell receptor beta chain is given with its context. Authors' processing steps: Nucleated cell number was recorded as an estimate derived from reference gene primer amplification. The method was immunoSEQ multiplex PCR; TCRdb's version includes in-frame clones alone and lacks a portion of them. V and J calls and clone size are given by that table; D and trimming were obtained from the DNA. This repertoire shows 200,000 or so clones, around four fifths found once; its top ten account for around 21%. The entry originates in a study of blood T cell repertoires in COVID-19. Study-wide context: COVID-19 samples from acute and convalescent phases originated in the United States, Italy and Spain. T cells, B-cell-depleted T cells, or PBMCs provided the cDNA or gDNA that served as material.

V was clipped by 4 bases and J by 6 bases, with 10 bases between them. From germline, CDR1 is KGHSH and CDR2 LQKENI. The CDR3 runs to 13 residues. Sequenced input: peripheral blood. V and J are TRBV18 and TRBJ2-1; D may be TRBD1 (6 bases). This receptor was obtained from a human donor in a cohort sampled during active COVID-19. CDR3: CASSRLGANEQFF. The CDR3 DNA reads as TGTGCCAGCTCACGTCTGGGGGCCAATGAGCAGTTCTTC. The complete variable domain, with remaining parts taken from reference TRBV18 and TRBJ2-1, reads NAGVMQNPRHLVRRRGQEARLRCSPMKGHSHVYWYRQLPEEGLKFMVYLQKENIIDESGMPKERFSAEFPKEGPSILRIQQVVRGDSAAYFCASSRLGANEQFFGPGTRLTVL.